The source of this T cell receptor beta chain is a study of blood T cells in healthy people across ages. This clonotype was found once. The second PCR ran about 6 to 12 cycles with a sample-barcoded 5' primer and J-beta primers. Each CDR3 protein gets one entry after TCRdb re-called the 5' RACE reads with MiXCR. The sample has 1,300,000 or so distinct CDR3 sequences, roughly 60% seen once. V was clipped by 4 bases and J by 3 bases; unmatched bases: 7. The CDR3 has 14 residues. The germline V gene has CDR1 SQVTM and CDR2 ANQGSEA. The sample taken for sequencing was blood. The chain carries TRBV29-1 and TRBJ1-2; 8 positions agree with TRBD1. The sequence came from a man between 18 and 35 years old in good health. The CDR3 DNA sequence: TGCAGCGTTGCGGCCGACAGGGGTGACTATGGCTACACCTTC. It is translated as CSVAADRGDYGYTF.